Presented here are 14 T cell receptor beta chains from one specimen sequenced in a study of cytomegalovirus exposure and HLA in healthy donors. Primers included in the PCR were 60 Vbeta and 13 Jbeta primers. Only in-frame clones appear in the TCRdb table, and some are missing; sequencing was by immunoSEQ multiplex PCR. The data contain some 200,000 clones, over 70% of them singletons. Material for sequencing was PBMCs. The receptors originated from a man aged 50 to 60 in good health and CMV-seronegative.

V gene TRBV6-5 combines with J gene TRBJ1-1, with 7 bases lining up with TRBD1. Germline CDR1 is MNHEY and CDR2 is SVGAGI. V lost 5 bases, J lost 0 bases, and 3 bases stayed unmatched. The CDR3 loop spans 14 amino acids. The CDR3 here is CASSGTAMNTEAFF. CDR3 bases: TGTGCCAGCAGTGGGACAGCCATGAACACTGAAGCTTTCTTT.

The chain links TRBV9 to TRBJ2-7, with 7 nucleotides matching TRBD1. The CDR3 is made up of 14 amino acids. Unmatched junction bases numbered 7, after V lost 4 bases and J lost 3 bases. Germline V lookup: CDR1 SGDLS, CDR2 YYNGEE. DNA for the CDR3: TGTGCCAGCAGCCAGGACAGGTACGGCTACGAGCAGTACTTC. This sequence encodes CASSQDRYGYEQYF.

This sequence joins TRBV6-1 and TRBJ2-1; the D gene is possibly TRBD2 (5 bases). Germline V lookup: CDR1 MNHNS, CDR2 SASEGT. The V gene lost 4 bases and the J gene lost 4 bases, with 8 bases spanning the gap. This CDR3 contains 13 residues. The CDR3 bases are TGTGCCAGCAGTGGGACTGTATACAATGAGCAGTTCTTC. It specifies CASSGTVYNEQFF.

The rearrangement joins TRBV7-3 to TRBJ2-5; D is ambiguous. The CDR3 spans 13 residues. The V and J ends lost 5 bases and 2 bases respectively, with 9 bases between them. Germline-derived CDR1 and CDR2 are SGHTA and FQGTGA. DNA for the CDR3: TGTGCCAGCAGCAGAGAGCTACAAGAGACCCAGTACTTC. Translating gives CASSRELQETQYF. Supplemented by reference TRBV7-3 and TRBJ2-5, the full variable domain reads GAGVSQTPSNKVTEKGKYVELRCDPISGHTALYWYRQSLGQGPEFLIYFQGTGAADDSGLPNDRFFAVRPEGSVSTLKIQRTERGDSAVYLCASSRELQETQYFGPGTRLLVL.

The chain couples TRBV11-2 to TRBJ2-7; TRBD1 agrees at 10 bases. The J segment lost 5 bases and the V segment lost 1 base, leaving 8 bases of the junction unmatched. Germline-derived CDR1 and CDR2 are SGHAT and FQNNGV. The CDR3 spans 16 residues. CDR3 bases: TGTGCCAGCAGCTTAGGGGGGCGGGACAGGGGCCACGAGCAGTACTTC. Translation: CASSLGGRDRGHEQYF.

This clone appeared a single time. The chain couples TRBV6-1 to TRBJ1-5, with D hard to call. The CDR3 is made up of 13 amino acids. Germline V gives CDR1 MNHNS, CDR2 SASEGT. CDR3: CAVLTYSNQPQHF. CDR3 bases: TGTGCGGTCTTAACTTATAGCAATCAGCCCCAGCATTTT.

The chain couples TRBV9 to TRBJ1-3; D is perhaps TRBD1 (6 bases). This CDR3 is built from 14 residues. Germline V CDR1 and CDR2: SGDLS, YYNGEE. V gave up 5 bases and J gave up 0 bases, with 9 bases separating them. As DNA, the CDR3 is TGTGCCAGCAGAACAGGGAGCTCTGGAAACACCATATATTTT. Translation: CASRTGSSGNTIYF.

In DNA form, the CDR3 reads TGTGCCAGCAGCGGACAGGAGAGCACAGATACGCAGTATTTT. Translating gives CASSGQESTDTQYF. The V and J genes are TRBV27 and TRBJ2-3; 7 nucleotides align to TRBD1. Germline CDR1 reads MNHEY; CDR2 reads SMNVEV (reference sequence). The V and J ends lost 6 bases and 0 bases, in that order; junction bases with no gene match: 3. The CDR3 extends over 14 amino acids.

This clone has just one count. This sequence joins TRBV19 and TRBJ2-3; a weak D match, TRBD1 (6 bases). V was shortened by 7 bases and J by 4 bases, with 6 bases between the two germline ends. The germline V gene has CDR1 LNHDA and CDR2 SQIVND (reference sequence). The CDR3 runs 11 residues. CDR3 nucleotide sequence: TGTGCCAGTAAGGGGGCAGATACGCAGTATTTT. Translating gives CASKGADTQYF.

The gene calls are TRBV6-1 and TRBJ1-1; D is undetermined. V lost 2 bases and J lost 1, with 11 bases in between. CDR1 and CDR2 from the germline V gene are MNHNS and SASEGT. This CDR3 comprises 15 residues. This CDR3 is CASSETASGNTEAFF. The CDR3 DNA follows: TGTGCCAGCAGTGAAACCGCCTCGGGGAACACTGAAGCTTTCTTT.

CDR3 residues: CASRRTASGASSGANVLTF. Written as DNA, the CDR3 is TGCGCCAGCAGACGTACCGCGAGCGGGGCGAGCTCTGGGGCCAACGTCCTGACTTTC. The rearrangement joins TRBV5-1 to TRBJ2-6; 7 bases line up with TRBD2. CDR1 is SGHRS and CDR2 is YFSETQ in the germline V gene. The V gene end was trimmed by 5 bases and the J gene end by 0 bases; junction bases not matched to a gene: 14. The CDR3 length is 19 residues.

For the CDR3, the DNA is TGTGCCAGCTCACCAGGACAGGGAGGACCTGTGGGCTACGAGCAGTACTTC. It specifies CASSPGQGGPVGYEQYF. The chain couples TRBV18 to TRBJ2-7; 8 bases line up with TRBD1. CDR3 length: 17 amino acids. V shed 2 bases and J 3 bases; nucleotides not matched to a gene: 12. From germline, CDR1 is KGHSH and CDR2 LQKENI.

This clone was seen a handful of times. This chain joins TRBV6-4 and TRBJ1-1; D call uncertain. In germline, CDR1 is MRHNA, CDR2 SNTAGT. V lost 3 bases, J lost 1 base, and 9 bases lay in between. The CDR3 consists of 14 residues. The DNA for the CDR3 is TGTGCCAGCAGTGAAGACACCAAGAACACTGAAGCTTTCTTT. Encoded protein: CASSEDTKNTEAFF.

The chain links TRBV7-8 to TRBJ2-3, with TRBD2 matching over 14 bases. After removal of 0 bases from V and 9 bases from J, the junction contained 2 bases not matched to a gene. The CDR3 is made up of 15 amino acids. Germline V gene sequence: CDR1 SGHVS, CDR2 FQNEAQ. CDR3 region: CASSLATSGGATQYF. DNA for the CDR3: TGTGCCAGCAGCTTAGCGACTAGCGGGGGGGCCACGCAGTATTTT.